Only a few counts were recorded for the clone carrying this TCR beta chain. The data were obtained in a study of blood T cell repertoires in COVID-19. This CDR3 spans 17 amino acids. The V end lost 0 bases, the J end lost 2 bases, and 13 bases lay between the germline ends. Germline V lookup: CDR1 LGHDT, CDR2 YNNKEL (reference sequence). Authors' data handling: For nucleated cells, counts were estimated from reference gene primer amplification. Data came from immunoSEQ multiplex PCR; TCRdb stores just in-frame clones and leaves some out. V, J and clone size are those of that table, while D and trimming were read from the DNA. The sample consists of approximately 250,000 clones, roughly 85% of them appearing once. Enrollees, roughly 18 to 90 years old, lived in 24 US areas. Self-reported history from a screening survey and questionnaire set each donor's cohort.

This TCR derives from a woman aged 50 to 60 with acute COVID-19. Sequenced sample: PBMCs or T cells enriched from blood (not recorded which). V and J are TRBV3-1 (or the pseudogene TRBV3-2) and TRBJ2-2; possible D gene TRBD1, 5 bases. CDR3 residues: CASSQDKGAFNTGELFF. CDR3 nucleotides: TGTGCCAGCAGCCAAGATAAAGGGGCTTTTAACACCGGGGAGCTGTTTTTT.